This T cell receptor (beta chain) was sequenced for a study of graft-versus-host responses after intestinal transplantation. Regarding the study as a whole: In recipient marrow, GvH clones were found, and some appeared first in ileum or blood. Graft-donor T cell macrochimerism in patients accompanied high graft-versus-host to host-versus-graft clonal ratios in allografts.

Germline-derived CDR1 and CDR2 are MDHEN and SYDVKM. The CDR3 sequence is 15 residues long. Trimming removed 6 bases from V and 6 bases from J; junction bases left unmatched: 11. The protocol was immunoSEQ multiplex PCR, while the TCRdb copy is restricted to in-frame clones and leaves out a portion. The profile shows 12,000 to 15,000 clones, 25% to 30% of them singletons. The authors seeded some 200,000 CFSE-labeled responder cells together with some 200,000 irradiated stimulator cells tagged with violet dye. Following the reaction, CD3+CD4+ and CD3+CD8+ responders that were proliferating and CFSE-low underwent sorting.

The receptor's source is a human patient who received an intestinal transplant. V gene TRBV28 combines with J gene TRBJ2-7; 10 nucleotides agree with TRBD1. Specimen: alloreactive CD4+ T cells from a mixed lymphocyte reaction culture, collected before intestinal transplant. Subset given: CFSE-low proliferating T cells sorted from approximately six-day pre-transplant mixed lymphocyte reaction (GvH or HvG direction). For the CDR3, the DNA is TGTGCCAGCAGCCCCCCCGGGACAGGGGCGGTCGAGCAGTACTTC. This codes for CASSPPGTGAVEQYF.